This is a list of T cell receptor beta chains from one sample in a study of control samples from healthy donors and cancer patients. Measured with immunoSEQ multiplex PCR; TCRdb has only the in-frame clones, and not every one. The data hold 150,000 to 200,000 clones, with 80% to 90% observed a single time. The sequenced material came from blood. Receptor source: a man between 25 and 39 years old in good health. Each CDR3 is given without its conserved first and last residue. The order of the fields is D gene, V gene, clone size, J gene, CDR3 protein. The D gene is left open where the match is weak. A clone size is listed for some rows: how often the clone was seen (once, few, many), or a class if it is expanded.

-	TRBV5-6	-	TRBJ2-3	ASSLATDTQY
TRBD2	TRBV6-2/TRBV6-3	-	TRBJ2-1	ASSGLDRLAGVARYEQF
-	TRBV11-2	-	TRBJ2-7	ASSQGPYEQY
TRBD2	TRBV19	-	TRBJ2-2	ASSRRILGGLVGAGELF
TRBD1	TRBV2	-	TRBJ2-1	ASSDRQGPYNEQF
-	TRBV19	-	TRBJ1-1	ASSIGGNTEAF
-	TRBV7-9	-	TRBJ1-1	ASTNERNTEAF
-	TRBV18	-	TRBJ1-5	ASSSEGNQPQH
-	TRBV15	-	TRBJ1-1	ATSRDRVGGRWAF
TRBD1	TRBV5-4	-	TRBJ2-1	AKGTGGGEQF
-	TRBV18	-	TRBJ1-1	ASSPQGSSEAF
TRBD2	TRBV5-1	-	TRBJ2-1	ASSSQWSGGGEQF
-	TRBV19	many	TRBJ1-5	ASTRTQLYNQPQH
-	TRBV3-1/TRBV3-2	-	TRBJ2-1	ASSQDLGYNEQF
-	TRBV10-3	once	TRBJ2-1	AISAESSYNEQF
TRBD1	TRBV24-1	-	TRBJ1-1	ATSDSAQTGSTEAF
-	TRBV3-1/TRBV3-2	-	TRBJ1-4	ASSQSGGSNEKLF
-	TRBV25-1	once	TRBJ1-6	ASSELKKWNSPLH
TRBD1	TRBV28	-	TRBJ1-1	ASIPGGSTEAF
-	TRBV5-6	-	TRBJ2-2	ASSTGQIRAGELF
TRBD1	TRBV6-5	-	TRBJ2-7	ASSWGQFFYEQY
-	TRBV28	once	TRBJ1-1	ASSLTGEAEAF
-	TRBV18	-	TRBJ1-5	ASSVDRTNQPQH
TRBD2	TRBV19	-	TRBJ2-1	ASSIALADHNEQF
TRBD1	TRBV18	-	TRBJ1-6	ASSPDRDSPLH
-	TRBV5-1	-	TRBJ2-1	ASSSDLSYNEQF
-	TRBV28	-	TRBJ2-1	ASRESGDEQF
-	TRBV3-1/TRBV3-2	-	TRBJ2-1	ASSQGGTRINEQF
-	TRBV13	-	TRBJ2-7	ASSLRPSSYEQY
TRBD1	TRBV5-6	-	TRBJ1-1	ASSFLQGKNTEAF
TRBD2	TRBV10-3	-	TRBJ2-3	AIKASGTSDTQY
TRBD1	TRBV6-5	-	TRBJ2-5	ASRSGQVGETQY
-	TRBV24-1	-	TRBJ1-3	ATRASSGNTIY
-	TRBV2	-	TRBJ2-7	ASSETSSYEQY
-	TRBV2	-	TRBJ2-6	ASTQWASSGANVLT
-	TRBV18	-	TRBJ1-6	ASSHLDTPLH
-	TRBV3-1/TRBV3-2	-	TRBJ1-1	ASSQDRAGVVNTEAF
-	TRBV11-3	-	TRBJ1-2	ASSLGGKYGYT
TRBD1	TRBV6-5	once	TRBJ1-4	ASSWGQGNEKLF
-	TRBV5-1	-	TRBJ2-2	ASGRGNTGELF
TRBD2	TRBV7-2	-	TRBJ2-5	ASSLAGLGTRGTQY
TRBD1	TRBV28	-	TRBJ1-1	ASSYPGTVNTEAF
-	TRBV5-1	-	TRBJ1-6	ASSLGGNNSPLH
TRBD1	TRBV2	-	TRBJ2-2	ASRGDRENTGELF
-	TRBV2	-	TRBJ1-2	ASSEASPLHGYT
-	TRBV11-2	-	TRBJ2-1	ASSSDGGEQF
-	TRBV12-3/TRBV12-4	-	TRBJ1-4	ASSLNTEKLF
-	TRBV29-1	-	TRBJ2-5	SVGGERGDGETQY
TRBD2	TRBV4-3	-	TRBJ2-6	ASSPQGLAGRPGANVLT
-	TRBV27	once	TRBJ1-1	ASSSLPQIGAF
-	TRBV10-3	-	TRBJ1-1	AICRGGNTEAF
-	TRBV2	-	TRBJ1-4	ASSRAGTRL
TRBD2	TRBV4-1	-	TRBJ2-1	ASSQQGTSGSEQF
-	TRBV28	-	TRBJ2-4	ASSLDRLNIQY
-	TRBV21-1	-	TRBJ2-3	ASSSWRRTDTQY
TRBD1	TRBV19	-	TRBJ1-5	ASSIELAQGTDQPQH
-	TRBV3-1/TRBV3-2	-	TRBJ2-1	ATQQGGNEQF
-	TRBV18	-	TRBJ2-4	ASSPTDRNIQY